This TCR beta chain was identified in a study of shared clonotypes between healthy human individuals. Germline V gives CDR1 MDHEN, CDR2 SYDVKM. Trimming left V 6 bases short and J 5 bases short, with 17 bases between. The CDR3 has 14 residues. Memory CD4+ cells were the fraction left after CD45RA+ naive selection. The assay was immunoSEQ multiplex PCR, and TCRdb's table has in-frame clones only and misses some. The sample has over a million clones; 95% to 97% are singletons. The material sequenced was naive CD4+ T cells sorted from blood. Subset specified: CD45RA+ positively selected. This TCR was sampled from a man aged 25 to 40 in good health. The chain is built from TRBV28 and TRBJ2-7, with D perhaps assigned TRBD1 or TRBD2 (6 bases each). The CDR3 DNA reads TGTGCCAGCAGGTCTGGGGGGCGCACCAACGAGCAGTACTTC. Amino acids: CASRSGGRTNEQYF. Drawing the rest from reference TRBV28 and TRBJ2-7, the complete variable domain is DVKVTQSSRYLVKRTGEKVFLECVQDMDHENMFWYRQDPGLGLRLIYFSYDVKMKEKGDIPEGYSVSREKKERFSLILESASTNQTSMYLCASRSGGRTNEQYFGPGTRLTVT.